The following is a TCR beta chain sequence with its context. The V and J ends lost 5 bases and 0 bases, in that order; junction bases with no gene match: 4. Germline V CDR1 and CDR2: MNHEY, SVGEGT. The CDR3 contains 16 residues. This specimen belongs to a study of blood T cell repertoires in COVID-19. The overall study: Material from acute and convalescent COVID-19 was sourced from the United States, Italy and Spain. T cells, B-cell-depleted T cells, or PBMCs provided the cDNA or gDNA that served as material.

As processed by the authors: Amplifying reference gene primers gave estimates of nucleated cell counts. The data were produced by immunoSEQ multiplex PCR, yet TCRdb's version contains in-frame clones alone and is incomplete. The V and J calls and clone size are taken from that table; D and trimming were inferred from the DNA. The sample holds about 250,000 clones, 85% to 90% seen once. The clonotype was recovered from a man older than 75 with acute or convalescent COVID-19. The sample taken for sequencing was peripheral blood. This chain links TRBV6-2 or TRBV6-3 with TRBJ1-1; 12 bases align to TRBD1. For the CDR3, the DNA is TGTGCCAGCAGTACGGGACAGGGGGCAATGAACACTGAAGCTTTCTTT. Translation: CASSTGQGAMNTEAFF.